The 23 T cell receptor beta chains below come from one sample, sequenced in a study of shared clonotypes between healthy human individuals. The naive CD8 fraction comprised CD45RO-negative cells positively selected for CCR7 and excluded terminally differentiated effector memory CD45RA+ cells. Sequenced by immunoSEQ multiplex PCR; TCRdb stores in-frame clones only, minus some. The sample includes about 680,000 clones, around 92% seen only once; the top ten take 24%. Sequenced material: naive CD8+ T cells sorted from blood. These receptor sequences come from a man aged 25-45 years in good health.

The rearrangement links TRBV6-5 to TRBJ1-4; D gene uncertain. The CDR3 runs to 13 residues. CDR1 MNHEY and CDR2 SVGAGI come from the germline V gene. V was trimmed by 0 bases and J by 4 bases, leaving 3 bases between them. The CDR3 nucleotides read TGTGCCAGCAGTTACTCTCTTAATGAAAAACTGTTTTTT. It encodes CASSYSLNEKLFF.

This sequence joins TRBV7-6 and TRBJ2-7, with D tentatively TRBD1 or TRBD2 (6 bases each). V was trimmed by 6 bases and J by 6 bases, leaving 18 bases between them. This CDR3 spans 14 amino acids. The V gene's germline CDR1 is SGHVS and CDR2 FNYEAQ. CDR3 nucleotide sequence: TGTGCCAGCAGTCCGAGGGGGGAGACCAGCGAGCAGTACTTC. Its protein product is CASSPRGETSEQYF.

The V and J genes are TRBV9 and TRBJ2-1; 10 bases map to TRBD2. V was pared by 6 bases and J by 5 bases, with 8 bases of the junction left unmatched. Germline V gene data show CDR1 as SGDLS and CDR2 as YYNGEE. The CDR3 contains 15 residues. The CDR3 DNA sequence: TGTGCCAGCAATAGAGCGGGAGGGACTCACAATGAGCAGTTCTTC. This gives the protein CASNRAGGTHNEQFF.

The V call is TRBV7-9, the J call TRBJ1-3; D remains ambiguous. Germline lookup yields CDR1 SEHNR and CDR2 FQNEAQ (reference sequence). The CDR3 has 18 amino acids. Trimming took 5 bases from V and 0 from J, leaving 20 bases between them. CDR3 nucleotide sequence: TGTGCCAGCAGCGAGGGTCCTAGGGTCCGTTACTCTGGAAACACCATATATTTT. Residues: CASSEGPRVRYSGNTIYF.

V usage is TRBV15 and J usage is TRBJ2-5; D gene ambiguous. Near its end, the DNA agrees better with TRBJ2-7, so the J call may be wrong. The length of the CDR3 is 14 residues. CDR1 is LNHNV and CDR2 is YYDKDF in the germline V gene (reference sequence). CDR3 DNA sequence: TGTGCCACCAGCAGAGACACCCAAGCCTACGAGCAGTACTTC. It specifies CATSRDTQAYEQYF.

The CDR3 spells CATLGTGDSYEQYF. The CDR3 coding sequence is TGTGCCACCCTCGGGACAGGGGACTCCTACGAGCAGTACTTC. This chain links TRBV6-1 with TRBJ2-7, with 10 bases fitting TRBD1. V lost 10 bases and J lost 0; bases outside the gene matches: 6. This CDR3 contains 14 residues. Germline V gene sequence: CDR1 MNHNS, CDR2 SASEGT.

The sample holds a few counts of this clone. V is TRBV4-1 and J is TRBJ1-1, with no clear D. Per germline, CDR1 MGHRA and CDR2 YSYEKL. This CDR3 contains 13 residues. Trimming took 3 bases from V and 3 from J, leaving 8 bases between them. The CDR3 DNA reads TGCGCCAGCAGCCAGATGAGCTACACTGAAGCTTTCTTT. This sequence encodes CASSQMSYTEAFF.

The chain employs TRBV19 and TRBJ1-1; no clear D. In germline, CDR1 is LNHDA, CDR2 SQIVND (reference sequence). Trimming cost V 3 bases and J 4 bases, with 9 bases left between them. The CDR3 is made up of 13 amino acids. The CDR3 loop is CASSIGRSTEAFF. CDR3 in DNA: TGTGCCAGTAGTATTGGCAGGTCCACTGAAGCTTTCTTT.

With regard to this clone: The junction departs from germline at one end; a sequencing error may be responsible. This sample also contains other DNA sequences that code for the same CDR3. The V call is TRBV30, the J call TRBJ1-3; D is possibly TRBD1 (6 bases). This CDR3 spans 13 amino acids. In germline, CDR1 is GTSNPN, CDR2 SVGIG (reference sequence). CDR3 DNA sequence: TGCGCCTGGAACGGGGGCGCTGGAAACACCATATATTTT. This gives the protein CAWNGGAGNTIYF. The full variable domain, in which reference TRBV30 and TRBJ1-3 provide the parts outside the CDR3, is SQTIHQWPATLVQPVGSPLSLECTVEGTSNPNLYWYRQAAGRGLQLLFYSVGIGQISSEVPQNLSASRPQDRQFILSSKKLLLSDSGFYLCAWNGGAGNTIYFGEGSWLTVV.

This chain uses TRBV5-5 with TRBJ1-2; no definite D call. V lost 0 bases and J lost 0, with 6 bases in between. Germline loops: CDR1 SGHKS, CDR2 YYEKEE (reference sequence). The CDR3 is made up of 14 amino acids. The CDR3 region is CASSLDWANYGYTF. The CDR3 DNA is TGTGCCAGCAGCTTGGATTGGGCTAACTATGGCTACACCTTC. The full variable domain, rest sourced from reference TRBV5-5 and TRBJ1-2, is DAGVTQSPTHLIKTRGQQVTLRCSPISGHKSVSWYQQVLGQGPQFIFQYYEKEERGRGNFPDRFSARQFPNYSSELNVNALLLGDSALYLCASSLDWANYGYTFGSGTRLTVV.

The rearrangement uses TRBV4-1 and TRBJ2-2; D is undetermined. The V gene's germline CDR1 is MGHRA and CDR2 YSYEKL. With 0 bases removed from V and 1 base from J, the gap between germline ends came to 3 bases. This CDR3 spans 14 amino acids. In DNA form, the CDR3 reads TGCGCCAGCAGCCAAGAGAAGAACACCGGGGAGCTGTTTTTT. It encodes CASSQEKNTGELFF.

The J gene is TRBJ2-3, the V gene TRBV15; perhaps TRBD2 as D (5 bases). Germline-derived CDR1 and CDR2 are LNHNV and YYDKDF (reference sequence). V was clipped by 0 bases and J by 10 bases, with 8 bases between them. The CDR3 spans 12 residues. The CDR3 sequence is CATSREGGPQYF. CDR3 bases: TGTGCCACCAGCAGAGAGGGCGGGCCGCAGTATTTT.

This rearrangement joins TRBV4-1 to TRBJ2-1; D remains ambiguous. Germline V CDR1 and CDR2: MGHRA, YSYEKL. Trimming took off 1 base at V and 0 bases at J, with 7 bases between the two ends. The CDR3 runs 15 residues. The DNA for the CDR3 is TGCGCCAGCAGCCAAGGCTTAAGCTCCTACAATGAGCAGTTCTTC. Its translation is CASSQGLSSYNEQFF.

The rearrangement uses TRBV29-1 and TRBJ1-2, with D uncertain. Looked up from germline, CDR1 is SQVTM and CDR2 is ANQGSEA. The ends were cut back, 7 bases at V and 7 bases at J, with 13 bases in the middle. The length of the CDR3 is 11 residues. The CDR3 DNA reads as TGCAGCGCTGAGCATTTAGCTGGCTACACCTTC. Translating it yields CSAEHLAGYTF. Complete variable domain (other parts from reference TRBV29-1 and TRBJ1-2): SAVISQKPSRDICQRGTSLTIQCQVDSQVTMMFWYRQQPGQSLTLIATANQGSEATYESGFVIDKFPISRPNLTFSTLTVSNMSPEDSSIYLCSAEHLAGYTFGSGTRLTVV.

This sequence joins TRBV6-1 and TRBJ2-3; D perhaps matches TRBD2 (5 bases). The CDR3 runs to 14 residues. The germline CDR1 and CDR2 sequences are MNHNS and SASEGT. The germline V and J ends were trimmed by 3 bases and 6 bases, with 13 bases remaining between them. The CDR3, as DNA: TGTGCCAGCAGTGAGATGCCCCGAGGGGATACGCAGTATTTT. Residues: CASSEMPRGDTQYF.

The J gene is TRBJ1-1, the V gene TRBV13; perhaps TRBD1 as D (5 bases). Trimming took off 4 bases at V and 5 bases at J, with 17 bases between the two ends. In germline, CDR1 is PRHDT, CDR2 FYEKMQ (reference sequence). The CDR3 totals 15 residues. CDR3 amino acids: CASSSPTGTATEAFF. CDR3 in DNA: TGTGCCAGCAGCTCACCAACCGGGACGGCGACTGAAGCTTTCTTT.

This chain links TRBV23-1 with TRBJ1-5, with TRBD1 as a possible D gene (6 bases). TRBV23-1 is annotated as an ORF whose role is uncertain. This CDR3 contains 19 residues. The ends were cut back, 4 bases at V and 6 bases at J, with 28 bases in the middle. The DNA for the CDR3 is TGCGCCAGCAGTCCACCCCGGGACGCCGGGGGCCCCAATCCTCAGCCCCAGCATTTT. This sequence encodes CASSPPRDAGGPNPQPQHF.

CDR3 amino acids: CASSPRTDEQFF. The CDR3 DNA follows: TGTGCCAGCAGCCCCCGTACGGATGAGCAGTTCTTC. The V and J genes are TRBV11-2 and TRBJ2-1; D not resolved. The germline V and J ends were trimmed by 5 bases and 8 bases, with 10 bases remaining between them. In germline, CDR1 is SGHAT, CDR2 FQNNGV. This CDR3 has 12 amino acids.

V is TRBV13 and J is TRBJ2-1; possibly TRBD1 for D (5 bases). V was shortened by 1 base and J by 5 bases, with 12 bases between the two germline ends. The germline gives CDR1 PRHDT, CDR2 FYEKMQ (reference sequence). This CDR3 is built from 15 residues. CDR3 in amino acids: CASSLVAGFHNEQFF. CDR3 nucleotide sequence: TGTGCCAGCAGCTTAGTGGCAGGGTTTCACAATGAGCAGTTCTTC.

This clone was recorded only once. The rearrangement uses TRBV19 and TRBJ1-2; 7 bases fit TRBD1. CDR1 LNHDA and CDR2 SQIVND come from the germline V gene (reference sequence). The ends lost 2 bases at V and 4 bases at J; junction bases unmatched: 4. The CDR3 consists of 14 residues. CDR3 sequence reads: CASSIMGQPYGYTF. For the CDR3, the DNA is TGTGCCAGTAGTATAATGGGACAGCCCTATGGCTACACCTTC.

This sequence joins TRBV7-2 and TRBJ1-1; D unclear. This CDR3 spans 13 amino acids. V lost 3 bases and J 1 base, leaving 6 bases between the germline ends. The V gene's germline CDR1 is SGHTA and CDR2 FQGNSA. The CDR3 is CASSLNRNTEAFF. In DNA form, the CDR3 reads TGTGCCAGCAGCTTGAACAGGAACACTGAAGCTTTCTTT.

The rearrangement uses TRBV29-1 and TRBJ2-1; TRBD2 agrees at 7 bases. With V trimmed by 4 bases and J by 2 bases, 5 bases remained unmatched. Germline V gives CDR1 SQVTM, CDR2 ANQGSEA. The CDR3 runs to 14 residues. The CDR3 sequence: CSVAVLAAYNEQFF. The CDR3 DNA follows: TGCAGCGTTGCCGTGCTAGCGGCCTACAATGAGCAGTTCTTC.

J is TRBJ2-1 and V is TRBV7-9; D is undetermined. The CDR3 consists of 14 residues. The V end was cut by 7 bases, the J end by 7 bases, with 17 bases between. The germline gives CDR1 SEHNR, CDR2 FQNEAQ (reference sequence). The CDR3 bases are TGTGCCAGCACCTTCCGCGGATTGCTTAATGAGCAGTTCTTC. This gives the protein CASTFRGLLNEQFF.